The 21 T cell receptor beta chains presented below share a single source sample, sequenced in a study of blood T cell repertoires in COVID-19. Assay used: immunoSEQ multiplex PCR; TCRdb lists only in-frame clones, some missing. The sample records hundreds of thousands of clones, approximately 88% being singletons. Sequencing input: PBMCs or T cells enriched from blood (not recorded which). The receptors derive from a woman younger than 45 with acute COVID-19.

The chain links TRBV7-9 to TRBJ1-2, with D possibly matching TRBD1 (6 bases). Germline V gene lookup returns CDR1 SEHNR and CDR2 FQNEAQ (reference sequence). V was shortened by 5 bases and J by 8 bases, with 21 bases between the two germline ends. The CDR3 is 15 residues long. This CDR3 is CASSQLETGGIGYTF. In DNA, the CDR3 is TGTGCCAGCAGCCAATTGGAGACAGGTGGGATCGGCTACACCTTC.

The chain is built from TRBV10-2 and TRBJ1-5; D perhaps matches TRBD1 (5 bases). The V gene lost 6 bases and the J gene lost 9 bases, with 12 bases spanning the gap. The CDR3 consists of 12 residues. Germline CDR1 WSHSY, CDR2 SAAADI. The DNA for the CDR3 is TGCGCCAGCAGGGGGGAGGGGCGGCCCCAGCATTTT. Its protein is CASRGEGRPQHF.

This chain connects TRBV6-6 to TRBJ1-2; perhaps TRBD1 as D (6 bases). Germline V gene lookup returns CDR1 MNHNY and CDR2 SVGAGI (reference sequence). Trimming stripped 4 bases from V and 0 bases from J, with 12 bases between. The CDR3 extends over 15 amino acids. CDR3 nucleotides: TGTGCCAGCAGTTCCCCGACAGGAACTAACTATGGCTACACCTTC. Its translation: CASSSPTGTNYGYTF.

This chain joins TRBV18 and TRBJ1-1; 7 bases fit TRBD1. The CDR3 totals 13 residues. Unmatched junction bases numbered 9, after V lost 3 bases and J lost 11 bases. Germline CDR1 is KGHSH and CDR2 is LQKENI. CDR3 sequence reads: CASSPNRGDYAFF. Here the CDR3 DNA reads TGTGCCAGCTCACCCAACAGGGGCGATTATGCTTTCTTT.

This rearrangement joins TRBV15 to TRBJ2-1; 7 bases match TRBD2. This CDR3 is 17 amino acids long. V gave up 1 base and J gave up 6 bases; unmatched junction bases: 12. Germline assignment: CDR1 LNHNV and CDR2 YYDKDF (reference sequence). CDR3 nucleotide sequence: TGTGCCACCAGCAGAGCGAGGGCGGGGGAGCTCTCCAATGAGCAGTTCTTC. Protein product: CATSRARAGELSNEQFF.

The chain is built from TRBV7-9 and TRBJ1-1; 9 nucleotides match TRBD1. CDR1 and CDR2 (germline): SEHNR, FQNEAQ (reference sequence). After removal of 5 bases from V and 4 bases from J, the junction contained 17 bases not matched to a gene. The CDR3 has 18 amino acids. The CDR3 loop is CASSVTGGSSGSSTEAFF. CDR3 coding DNA: TGTGCCAGCAGCGTAACAGGGGGCAGTAGTGGGTCGTCCACTGAAGCTTTCTTT.

To note about this clone: At the DNA level, this CDR3 is encoded by other sequences in the same sample as well. The J gene is TRBJ2-7, the V gene TRBV12-3 or TRBV12-4; D not certain. This CDR3 has 11 residues. V was cut by 2 bases and J by 6 bases, with 5 bases left in between. CDR3 nucleotide sequence: TGTGCCAGCAGTTTAAGAGGCGAGCAGTACTTC. Protein product: CASSLRGEQYF.

The chain links TRBV18 to TRBJ1-5, with 8 bases fitting TRBD1. The CDR3 runs to 15 residues. The germline CDR1 and CDR2 sequences are KGHSH and LQKENI. J gave up 5 bases and V 6 bases, and 9 bases lay outside the gene matches. CDR3 sequence: CASSLQQGDDQPQHF. CDR3 nucleotide sequence: TGTGCCAGCTCTCTTCAACAGGGGGATGATCAGCCCCAGCATTTT.

V is TRBV29-1 and J is TRBJ1-1; weak D call: TRBD1 (5 bases). Trimming removed 2 bases from V and 1 base from J, with 8 bases in between. This CDR3 is built from 13 residues. Germline-derived CDR1 and CDR2 are SQVTM and ANQGSEA. Here the CDR3 reads CSVETGENTEAFF. As DNA, the CDR3 is TGCAGCGTTGAAACAGGAGAGAACACTGAAGCTTTCTTT.

A single count supports this clone. V is TRBV27 and J is TRBJ2-5, with no clear D. The CDR3 has 13 amino acids. Germline values: CDR1 MNHEY, CDR2 SMNVEV (reference sequence). Trimming left V 2 bases short and J 2 bases short, with 6 bases between. The CDR3 spells CASSLGRQETQYF. In DNA, the CDR3 is TGTGCCAGCAGTTTAGGCCGACAAGAGACCCAGTACTTC.

This chain connects TRBV4-3 to TRBJ2-1, with 9 bases lining up with TRBD2. The CDR3 has 14 residues. CDR1 is LGHNA and CDR2 is YSLEER in the germline V gene. V lost 4 bases, J lost 5 bases, and 3 bases stayed unmatched. The CDR3 region is CASSLERGDNEQFF. The DNA for the CDR3 is TGCGCCAGCAGCCTGGAGCGGGGGGACAATGAGCAGTTCTTC.

This clone was detected a few times. J is TRBJ2-7 and V is TRBV11-2; 9 nucleotides line up with TRBD1. This CDR3 comprises 16 residues. J was trimmed by 4 bases and V by 5 bases; bases with no gene match: 12. Germline values: CDR1 SGHAT, CDR2 FQNNGV. DNA for the CDR3: TGTGCCAGCAGCCCGGTGGGTCGACAGGGGGTTTACGAGCAGTACTTC. It encodes CASSPVGRQGVYEQYF.

This clone was seen once. CDR3 protein: CASSLEASPLHF. DNA of the CDR3: TGTGCCAGCAGCTTAGAAGCCTCACCCCTCCACTTT. The chain couples TRBV11-2 to TRBJ1-6; D gene unclear. This CDR3 is 12 amino acids long. V was shortened by 0 bases and J by 10 bases, with 4 bases between the two germline ends. CDR1 SGHAT and CDR2 FQNNGV come from the germline V gene.

The V gene is TRBV19, the J gene TRBJ2-3, with D hard to call. Trimming removed 5 bases from V and 0 bases from J, with 6 bases in between. The V gene's germline CDR1 is LNHDA and CDR2 SQIVND (reference sequence). This CDR3 is built from 13 residues. The CDR3 region has the DNA TGTGCCAGTAGTCGTCTCAGCACAGATACGCAGTATTTT. Translation gives CASSRLSTDTQYF.

This clone was detected once. The chain has TRBV12-5 and TRBJ2-7; D not certain. V lost 1 base and J lost 4, with 8 bases in between. The CDR3 contains 13 residues. The germline V gene has CDR1 LGHNT and CDR2 FRNRAP. CDR3 in DNA: TGTGCTAGTGGTTTGGGTAGAATTTACGAGCAGTACTTC. It encodes CASGLGRIYEQYF. Complete variable domain (other parts from reference TRBV12-5 and TRBJ2-7): DARVTQTPRHKVTEMGQEVTMRCQPILGHNTVFWYRQTMMQGLELLAYFRNRAPLDDSGMPKDRFSAEMPDATLATLKIQPSEPRDSAVYFCASGLGRIYEQYFGPGTRLTVT.

This clone is deemed medium-sized. V gene TRBV29-1 combines with J gene TRBJ2-1; 12 nucleotides agree with TRBD2. This CDR3 is 15 amino acids long. The germline CDR1 and CDR2 sequences are SQVTM and ANQGSEA. The junction had 10 bases not matched to a gene; V was cut back by 4 bases and J by 9 bases. The CDR3 DNA reads as TGCAGCGTTGTTGGACTAGCGGGGACTACAGTTGAGCAGTTCTTC. Residues: CSVVGLAGTTVEQFF.

The chain couples TRBV11-2 to TRBJ2-2, with 10 bases that match TRBD1. This CDR3 has 15 amino acids. Germline V CDR1 and CDR2: SGHAT, FQNNGV. V dropped 5 bases and J dropped 5; count of bases not matched to a gene: 5. In nucleotides, the CDR3 is TGTGCCAGCAGCCCGGGACAGGGGTATACCGGGGAGCTGTTTTTT. Protein product: CASSPGQGYTGELFF.

The sample holds a few counts of this clone. The chain uses TRBV5-1 and TRBJ1-4, with D unclear. This CDR3 is built from 14 residues. Germline V gene sequence: CDR1 SGHRS, CDR2 YFSETQ. V was cut by 0 bases and J by 5 bases, with 8 bases left in between. The CDR3 bases are TGCGCCAGCAGCTTGGAACAGTCGAATGAAAAACTGTTTTTT. Amino acid sequence: CASSLEQSNEKLFF.

J is TRBJ1-5 and V is TRBV27; TRBD1 aligns across 11 bases. The germline CDR1 and CDR2 sequences are MNHEY and SMNVEV (reference sequence). Trimming removed 5 bases from V and 7 bases from J; junction bases left unmatched: 13. This CDR3 has 17 amino acids. The CDR3 loop reads CASSPSVGDRGTQPQHF. CDR3 in DNA: TGTGCCAGCAGTCCATCGGTAGGGGACAGGGGGACGCAGCCCCAGCATTTT.

The chain recombines TRBV7-8 with TRBJ1-2; tentatively, D is TRBD1 (6 bases). Trimming pared 4 bases from V and 6 bases from J, leaving 15 bases between. Per germline, CDR1 SGHVS and CDR2 FQNEAQ. The length of the CDR3 is 14 residues. CDR3 bases: TGTGCCAGCAGCTCGGGGGGCGGGTTGGATGGCTACACCTTC. The encoded protein is CASSSGGGLDGYTF.

The rearrangement joins TRBV6-5 to TRBJ1-5; D unresolved. Trimming pared 8 bases from V and 7 bases from J, leaving 18 bases between. The CDR3 has 14 amino acids. Germline V gene data show CDR1 as MNHEY and CDR2 as SVGAGI. CDR3 bases: TGTGCCAGCGGTCCCTCGGCGCCAGGCCAGCCCCAGCATTTT. Its protein product is CASGPSAPGQPQHF.